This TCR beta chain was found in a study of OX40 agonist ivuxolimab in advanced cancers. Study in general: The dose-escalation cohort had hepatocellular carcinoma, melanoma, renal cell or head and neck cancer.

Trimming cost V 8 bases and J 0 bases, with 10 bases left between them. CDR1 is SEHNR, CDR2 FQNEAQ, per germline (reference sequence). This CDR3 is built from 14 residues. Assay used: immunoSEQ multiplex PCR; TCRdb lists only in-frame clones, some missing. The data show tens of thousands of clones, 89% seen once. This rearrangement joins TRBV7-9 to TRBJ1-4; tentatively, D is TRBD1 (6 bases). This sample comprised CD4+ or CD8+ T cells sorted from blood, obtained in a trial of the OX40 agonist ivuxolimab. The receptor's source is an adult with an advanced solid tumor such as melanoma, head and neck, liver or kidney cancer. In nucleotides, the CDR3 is TGTGCCAGCGGGACATCTGCAACTAATGAAAAACTGTTTTTT. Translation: CASGTSATNEKLFF.